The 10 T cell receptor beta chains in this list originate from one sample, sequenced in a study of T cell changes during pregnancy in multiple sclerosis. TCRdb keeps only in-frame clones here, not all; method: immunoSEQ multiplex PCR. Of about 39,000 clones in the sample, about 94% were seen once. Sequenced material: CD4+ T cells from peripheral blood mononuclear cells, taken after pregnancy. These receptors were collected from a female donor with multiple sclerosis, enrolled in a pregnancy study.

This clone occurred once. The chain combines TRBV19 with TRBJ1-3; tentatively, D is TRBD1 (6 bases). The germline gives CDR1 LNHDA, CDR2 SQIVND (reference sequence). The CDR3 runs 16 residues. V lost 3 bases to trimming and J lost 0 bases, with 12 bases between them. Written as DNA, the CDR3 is TGTGCCAGTAGTATTGGGGACACCCACTCTGGAAACACCATATATTTT. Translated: CASSIGDTHSGNTIYF.

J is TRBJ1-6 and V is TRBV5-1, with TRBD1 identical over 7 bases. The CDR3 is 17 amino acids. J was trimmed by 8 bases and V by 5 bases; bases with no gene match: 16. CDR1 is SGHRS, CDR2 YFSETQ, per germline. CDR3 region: CASSPGTVINSYSPLHF. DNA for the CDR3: TGCGCCAGCAGTCCCGGGACAGTAATAAACTCTTATTCACCCCTCCACTTT.

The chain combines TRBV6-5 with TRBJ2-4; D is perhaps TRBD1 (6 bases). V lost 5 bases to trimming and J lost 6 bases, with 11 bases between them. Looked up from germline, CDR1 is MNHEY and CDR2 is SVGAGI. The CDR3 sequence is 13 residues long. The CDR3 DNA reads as TGTGCCAGCAGTCTAACAGGGAGAAACATTCAGTACTTC. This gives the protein CASSLTGRNIQYF.

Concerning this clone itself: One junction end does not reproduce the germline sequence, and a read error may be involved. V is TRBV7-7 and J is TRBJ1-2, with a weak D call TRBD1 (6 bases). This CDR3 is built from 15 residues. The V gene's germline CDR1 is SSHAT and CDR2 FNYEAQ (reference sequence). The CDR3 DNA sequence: TGTGCTAGCAGCTTAAGGGCAGGGGAAGATTATGGCTACACCTTC. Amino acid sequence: CASSLRAGEDYGYTF.

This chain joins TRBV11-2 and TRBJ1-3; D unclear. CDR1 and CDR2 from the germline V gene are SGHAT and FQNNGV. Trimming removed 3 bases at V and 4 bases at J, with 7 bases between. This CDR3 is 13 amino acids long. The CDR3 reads CASSLESGNTIYF. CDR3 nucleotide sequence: TGTGCCAGCAGCTTGGAGTCCGGAAACACCATATATTTT.

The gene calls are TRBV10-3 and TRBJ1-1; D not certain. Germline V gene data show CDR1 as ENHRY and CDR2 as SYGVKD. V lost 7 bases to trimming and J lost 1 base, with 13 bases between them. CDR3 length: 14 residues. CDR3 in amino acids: CAITPNRGNTEAFF. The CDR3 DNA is TGTGCCATCACTCCAAACCGGGGGAACACTGAAGCTTTCTTT.

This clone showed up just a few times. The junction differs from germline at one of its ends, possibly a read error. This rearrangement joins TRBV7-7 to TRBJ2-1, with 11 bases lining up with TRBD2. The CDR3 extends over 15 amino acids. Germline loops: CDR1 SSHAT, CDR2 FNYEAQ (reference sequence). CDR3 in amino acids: CASSLGLAGSREQFF. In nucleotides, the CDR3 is TGTGCTAGCAGCTTAGGACTAGCGGGTTCCCGGGAGCAGTTCTTC.

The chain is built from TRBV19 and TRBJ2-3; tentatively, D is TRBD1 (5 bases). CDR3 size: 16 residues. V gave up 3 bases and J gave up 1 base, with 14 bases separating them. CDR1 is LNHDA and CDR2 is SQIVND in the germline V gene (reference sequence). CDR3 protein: CASSIWQGRGTDTQYF. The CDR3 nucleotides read TGTGCCAGTAGTATCTGGCAGGGAAGGGGCACAGATACGCAGTATTTT.

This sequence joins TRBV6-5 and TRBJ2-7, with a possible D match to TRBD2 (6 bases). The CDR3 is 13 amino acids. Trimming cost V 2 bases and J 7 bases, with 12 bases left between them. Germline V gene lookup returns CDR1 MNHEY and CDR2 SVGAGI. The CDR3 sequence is CASSYERGWEQYF. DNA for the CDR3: TGTGCCAGCAGTTACGAACGGGGGTGGGAGCAGTACTTC.

CDR3 nucleotide sequence: TGTGCCAGCAGTTACTCGCTGGGGGGAAAACTGTTTTTT. Translating it yields CASSYSLGGKLFF. The rearrangement joins TRBV6-5 to TRBJ1-4, with D tentatively TRBD1 (5 bases). CDR3 length: 13 residues. The V gene lost 0 bases and the J gene lost 10 bases, with 9 bases spanning the gap. The germline CDR1 and CDR2 sequences are MNHEY and SVGAGI.